This T cell receptor (beta chain) was recovered during a study of blood T cells in healthy people across ages. Per germline, CDR1 MGHRA and CDR2 YSYEKL. V lost 9 bases, J lost 0 bases, and 10 bases stayed unmatched. The CDR3 totals 15 residues. Using a J-beta primer mix together with a sample-barcoded 5' primer, a second PCR was run for about 6 to 11 cycles. MiXCR, run by TCRdb on the 5' RACE reads, gives a single entry per CDR3 protein. The data hold roughly 1.6 million distinct CDR3 sequences, with roughly 30% observed a single time. Those donating, healthy Caucasian individuals from Russia, were aged roughly 6 to 90. Isolated PBMCs totaled at least 7 million in each sample. There were at least 6 micrograms of total RNA extracted from every sample.

The chain has TRBV4-1 and TRBJ2-7; TRBD2 matches at 8 bases. Source material: blood. This receptor was taken from a woman aged 25 to 39 in good health. CDR3 in DNA: TGCGCCAGTCGTCAGACTAGCGCAAACTCCTACGAGCAGTACTTC. It translates to CASRQTSANSYEQYF.